This entry is about one T cell receptor beta chain. The study made its TRB cDNA libraries by 5' RACE, adding UMI labels. TCRdb re-called the 5' RACE reads and gives one entry per CDR3 protein, without DNA. The sample table includes about 66,000 distinct CDR3 sequences. The data originate from a study of CXCR3-negative and CXCR3-positive naive CD8 T cells. Germline CDR1 SEHNR, CDR2 FQNEAQ (reference sequence). The CDR3 is 14 amino acids. The TCR was taken from a human donor in good health. Some clones in this sample may be carry-over from other donors' samples. V is TRBV7-9 and J is TRBJ2-5; checking the TCRdb D call of TRBD1 is not possible without DNA. Sequencing input: naive CXCR3- CD8+ T cells from blood. Noted subset: CD45RO-CCR7+CD27+CD95- naive CD8+ T cells lacking CXCR3 (TNR3-). The CDR3 loop is CASSPLGSQETQYF.